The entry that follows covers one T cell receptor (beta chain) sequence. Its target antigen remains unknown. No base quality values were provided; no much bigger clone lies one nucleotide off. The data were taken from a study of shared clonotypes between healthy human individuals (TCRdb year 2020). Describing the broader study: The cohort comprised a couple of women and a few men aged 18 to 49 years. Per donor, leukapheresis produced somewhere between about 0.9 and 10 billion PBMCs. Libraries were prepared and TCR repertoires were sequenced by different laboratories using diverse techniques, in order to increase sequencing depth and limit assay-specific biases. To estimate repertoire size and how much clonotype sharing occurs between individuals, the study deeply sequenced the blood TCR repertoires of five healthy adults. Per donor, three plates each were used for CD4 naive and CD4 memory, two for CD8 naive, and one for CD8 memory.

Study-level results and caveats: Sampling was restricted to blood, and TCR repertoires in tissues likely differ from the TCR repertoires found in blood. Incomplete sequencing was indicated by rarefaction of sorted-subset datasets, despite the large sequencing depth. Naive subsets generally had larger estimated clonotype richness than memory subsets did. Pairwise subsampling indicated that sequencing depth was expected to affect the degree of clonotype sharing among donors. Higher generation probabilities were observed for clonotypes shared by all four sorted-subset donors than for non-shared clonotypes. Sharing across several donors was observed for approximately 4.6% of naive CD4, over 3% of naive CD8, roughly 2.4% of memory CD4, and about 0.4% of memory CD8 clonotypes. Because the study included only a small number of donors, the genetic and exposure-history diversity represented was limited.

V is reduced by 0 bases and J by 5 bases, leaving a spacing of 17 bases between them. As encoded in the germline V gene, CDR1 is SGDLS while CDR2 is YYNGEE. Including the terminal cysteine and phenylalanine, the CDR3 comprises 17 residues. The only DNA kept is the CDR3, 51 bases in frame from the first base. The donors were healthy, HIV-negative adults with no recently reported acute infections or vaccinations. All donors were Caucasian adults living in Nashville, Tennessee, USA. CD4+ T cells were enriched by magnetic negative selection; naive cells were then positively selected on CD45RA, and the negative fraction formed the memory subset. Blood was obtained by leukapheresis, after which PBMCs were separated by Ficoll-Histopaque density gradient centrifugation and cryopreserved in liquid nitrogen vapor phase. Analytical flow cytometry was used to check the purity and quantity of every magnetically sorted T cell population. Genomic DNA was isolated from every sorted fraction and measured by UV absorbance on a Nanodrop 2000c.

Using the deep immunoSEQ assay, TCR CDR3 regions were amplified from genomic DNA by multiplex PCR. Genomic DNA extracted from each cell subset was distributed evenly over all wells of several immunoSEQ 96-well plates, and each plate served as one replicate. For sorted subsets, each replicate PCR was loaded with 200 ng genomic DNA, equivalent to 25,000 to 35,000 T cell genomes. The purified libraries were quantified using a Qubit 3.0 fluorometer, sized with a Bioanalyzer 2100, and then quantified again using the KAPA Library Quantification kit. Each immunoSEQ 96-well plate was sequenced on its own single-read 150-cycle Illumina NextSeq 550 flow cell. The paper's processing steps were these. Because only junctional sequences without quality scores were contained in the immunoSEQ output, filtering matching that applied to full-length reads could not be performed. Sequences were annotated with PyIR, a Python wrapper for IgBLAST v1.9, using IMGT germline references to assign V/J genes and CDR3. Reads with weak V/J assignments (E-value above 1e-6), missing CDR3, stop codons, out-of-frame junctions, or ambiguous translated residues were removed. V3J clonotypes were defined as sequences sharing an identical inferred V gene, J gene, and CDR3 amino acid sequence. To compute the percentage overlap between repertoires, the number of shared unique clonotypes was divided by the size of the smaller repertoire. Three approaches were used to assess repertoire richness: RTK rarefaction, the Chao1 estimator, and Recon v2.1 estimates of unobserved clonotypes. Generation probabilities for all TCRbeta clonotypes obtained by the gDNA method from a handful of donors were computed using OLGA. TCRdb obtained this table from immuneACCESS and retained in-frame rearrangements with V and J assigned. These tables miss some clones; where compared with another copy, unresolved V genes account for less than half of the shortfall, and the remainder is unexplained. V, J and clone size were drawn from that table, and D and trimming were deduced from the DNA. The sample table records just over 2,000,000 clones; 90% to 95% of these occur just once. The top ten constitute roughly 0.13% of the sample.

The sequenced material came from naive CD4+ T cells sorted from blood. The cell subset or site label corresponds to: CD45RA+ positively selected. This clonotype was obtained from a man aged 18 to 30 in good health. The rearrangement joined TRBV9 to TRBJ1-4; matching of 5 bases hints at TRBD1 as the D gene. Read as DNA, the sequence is TGTGCCAGCAGCGTAGCCGGGGCCGGAAGCCGAAATGAAAAACTGTTTTTT. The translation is CASSVAGAGSRNEKLFF.